The entry that follows covers one T cell receptor (beta chain) sequence. Its antigen remains unidentified. The data stem from a study of T cell repertoires in cytomegalovirus infection. About the research overall: Use of recently identified HLA-C-restricted and well-studied HLA-B-restricted CMV epitopes was part of the study. Indications came from public TCR beta signatures; they pointed to CMV infection and to a matching HLA type.

Via MiXCR, TCRdb re-called the reads, giving one row per CDR3 protein. The sample carries about 220,000 distinct CDR3 sequences, approximately 40% recorded once. With 4 bases removed from V and 1 base from J, the gap between germline ends came to 11 bases. There are 14 residues in the CDR3. The V gene's germline CDR1 is SQVTM and CDR2 ANQGSEA. Study observations and caveats: Predominance within the ex vivo response was attributable to HLA-C-restricted CMV-specific TCR beta clonotypes. The cumulative frequency of public TCR beta families distinguished individuals who carried CMV together with the relevant HLA.

The sequencing here drew on CD8+ T cells from cultured PBMCs, taken from culture after CMV antigen stimulation. The rearrangement joins TRBV29-1 to TRBJ2-1; possibly TRBD2 for D (6 bases). The receptor comes from a human donor in good health (CMV status not recorded). Some clones in this sample may be carry-over from other donors' samples. The DNA for the CDR3 is TGCAGCGTTGCGGGGGAGGAATCCTACAATGAGCAGTTCTTC. This translates into CSVAGEESYNEQFF.